The 2 T cell receptor beta chains below were found in one sample sequenced in a study of OX40 agonist ivuxolimab in advanced cancers. The table came from immunoSEQ multiplex PCR; TCRdb's copy has only in-frame clones and leaves some out. The repertoire holds 59,000 or so clones, with 85% to 90% as singletons. The source material was CD4+ or CD8+ T cells sorted from blood, sampled in a trial of the OX40 agonist ivuxolimab. These receptors all stem from an adult with an advanced solid tumor such as melanoma, head and neck, liver or kidney cancer.

The J gene is TRBJ1-3, the V gene TRBV9; TRBD1 is a possible D gene (6 bases). With 0 bases removed from V and 0 bases from J, the gap between germline ends came to 13 bases. CDR3 size: 17 residues. The V gene's germline CDR1 is SGDLS and CDR2 YYNGEE. The CDR3 reads CASSVGGQLLSGNTIYF. The CDR3 DNA sequence: TGTGCCAGCAGCGTAGGGGGGCAGCTTCTCTCTGGAAACACCATATATTTT.

In this sample, this clone turned up a few times. The chain links TRBV7-2 to TRBJ1-2; no clear D. Germline CDR1 and CDR2: SGHTA and FQGNSA. V shed 5 bases and J shed 2 bases, with 9 bases lying between them. The CDR3 is made up of 13 amino acids. The CDR3 sequence is CASSLQVNYGYTF. DNA for the CDR3: TGTGCCAGCAGCCTTCAGGTCAACTATGGCTACACCTTC.